These 30 T cell receptor beta chains originate from one sample sequenced in a study (dated by TCRdb to between 2014 and 2016). The library relied on 5' RACE. Sequencing was carried out with an Illumina MiSeq. TCRdb itself trimmed the public reads at Q25 with fastp, ran MiXCR and retained productive beta chains. Rows are unified per CDR3 protein, each entry keeping the most common DNA and genes. Within this sample are about 50,000 distinct CDR3 sequences, with roughly 28% of them counted one time only. Clones ranked in the top ten supply roughly 2% of the sample. Sample: naive CD4+ T cells sorted from blood. This specimen's cell subset or site label, interpreted: naive CD4+ T cells, CD4+CD45RA+CD25-. The origin of the receptors is a female donor with breast cancer.

The chain joins TRBV4-1 to TRBJ1-6, with a tentative D call TRBD1 (5 bases). CDR3 length: 17 amino acids. Trimming cost V 3 bases and J 9 bases, with 21 bases left between them. Germline V gene sequence: CDR1 MGHRA, CDR2 YSYEKL. The CDR3 sequence is CASSHNTGVPSASPLHF. As DNA, the CDR3 is TGCGCCAGCAGCCATAACACGGGGGTGCCTTCAGCTTCACCCCTCCACTTT.

Within the sample, this clonotype is medium-sized. This chain joins TRBV4-2 and TRBJ2-1; unclear D gene. Germline CDR1 and CDR2: LGHNA and YNFKEQ. Trimming removed 2 bases from V and 5 bases from J, with 19 bases in between. The CDR3 runs to 17 residues. The CDR3 region is CASSQLDMLRNDNEQFF. CDR3 bases: TGTGCCAGCAGCCAACTGGATATGTTAAGGAACGACAATGAGCAGTTCTTC.

This chain uses TRBV20-1 with TRBJ2-1, with 8 positions matching TRBD2. Looked up from germline, CDR1 is DFQATT and CDR2 is SNEGSKA (reference sequence). The CDR3 extends over 16 amino acids. Germline trimming cut 5 bases from V and 0 bases from J; bases unmatched to any gene: 9. CDR3 loop: CSALTRSGSSYNEQFF. The CDR3 nucleotides are TGCAGTGCTCTTACCAGAAGCGGGAGCTCCTACAATGAGCAGTTCTTC.

Regarding this clonotype: One end of the junction varies from germline; a read error may be responsible. The chain uses TRBV6-1 and TRBJ1-2; tentative D call: TRBD1 (5 bases). The CDR3 contains 16 residues. Germline assignment: CDR1 MNHNS and CDR2 SASEGT. The CDR3 nucleotides read TGTACCAGCAGCAAAAACACGGGACCGAGTACCTATGGCTACACCTTC. Encoded protein: CTSSKNTGPSTYGYTF.

The chain is built from TRBV4-1 and TRBJ1-6; 10 bases align to TRBD1. Germline assignment: CDR1 MGHRA and CDR2 YSYEKL. The ends lost 4 bases at V and 9 bases at J; junction bases unmatched: 6. The CDR3 consists of 15 residues. CDR3 sequence: CASSPGQGLGSPLHF. CDR3 in DNA: TGCGCCAGCAGCCCGGGACAGGGGTTAGGTTCACCCCTCCACTTT.

In this sample, this clonotype is medium-sized. This chain connects TRBV20-1 to TRBJ1-2; 7 bases line up with TRBD1. V shed 1 base and J 1 base; nucleotides not matched to a gene: 6. Germline values: CDR1 DFQATT, CDR2 SNEGSKA (reference sequence). This CDR3 has 15 residues. The CDR3 DNA follows: TGCAGTGCTAGAGCGACAGGGAGGCTTAACTATGGCTACACCTTC. Translated: CSARATGRLNYGYTF.

V and J are TRBV5-1 and TRBJ2-2; D is possibly TRBD2 (6 bases). Germline loops: CDR1 SGHRS, CDR2 YFSETQ. CDR3 length equals 16 residues. Trimming took off 4 bases at V and 1 base at J, with 14 bases between the two ends. This CDR3 is CASSLFGSGNTGELFF. CDR3 coding DNA: TGCGCCAGCAGCCTTTTCGGGAGCGGGAACACCGGGGAGCTGTTTTTT.

The rearrangement uses TRBV18 and TRBJ2-3, with D perhaps matching TRBD2 (5 bases). The CDR3 sequence is 14 residues long. V lost 3 bases to trimming and J lost 4 bases, with 11 bases between them. From germline, CDR1 is KGHSH and CDR2 LQKENI. DNA of the CDR3: TGTGCCAGCTCACCGTCCGGGGTAGCAGATACGCAGTATTTT. It is translated as CASSPSGVADTQYF.

This rearrangement joins TRBV7-9 to TRBJ1-1; D not resolved. Looked up from germline, CDR1 is SEHNR and CDR2 is FQNEAQ (reference sequence). This CDR3 comprises 14 residues. The V end lost 2 bases, the J end lost 0 bases, and 7 bases lay between the germline ends. CDR3 nucleotides: TGTGCCAGCAGCTTACTGGGAGTGAACACTGAAGCTTTCTTT. Its translation: CASSLLGVNTEAFF.

This clonotype was detected once. The gene calls are TRBV9 and TRBJ2-5; D remains unclear. CDR1 and CDR2 (germline): SGDLS, YYNGEE. The CDR3 covers 12 residues. The ends were cut back, 4 bases at V and 4 bases at J, with 8 bases in the middle. CDR3 nucleotide sequence: TGTGCCAGCAGCCCTTCTACAGAGACCCAGTACTTC. It is translated as CASSPSTETQYF.

This chain links TRBV5-1 with TRBJ2-1, with D possibly being TRBD1 (6 bases). This CDR3 has 14 residues. CDR1 and CDR2 from the germline V gene are SGHRS and YFSETQ. V lost 7 bases, J lost 4 bases, and 15 bases lay in between. CDR3 nucleotide sequence: TGCGCCAGCGGGGACACTCTCACGTACAATGAGCAGTTCTTC. This sequence encodes CASGDTLTYNEQFF.

In nucleotides, the CDR3 is TGTGCCAGCAGCTTAGCTAAACGACTAGCCGGAGAGACCCAGTACTTC. Its protein product is CASSLAKRLAGETQYF. The gene calls are TRBV7-6 and TRBJ2-5; TRBD2 aligns across 7 bases. Trimming took 0 bases from V and 4 from J; bases not matched to a gene: 8. CDR3 length: 16 amino acids. Germline assignment: CDR1 SGHVS and CDR2 FNYEAQ.

The chain employs TRBV5-1 and TRBJ2-7; 11 nucleotides match TRBD2. Germline V lookup: CDR1 SGHRS, CDR2 YFSETQ. The CDR3 is made up of 14 amino acids. The V segment lost 0 bases and the J segment 5 bases; nucleotides outside the gene matches: 1. The CDR3 nucleotides read TGCGCCAGCAGCTTGGAACTAGCGGGAGACGAGCAGTACTTC. This encodes CASSLELAGDEQYF.

The chain links TRBV20-1 to TRBJ2-5, with D perhaps given as TRBD1 or TRBD2 (5 bases each). Germline-derived CDR1 and CDR2 are DFQATT and SNEGSKA (reference sequence). The CDR3 runs 14 residues. Trimming removed 6 bases from V and 2 bases from J, with 16 bases in between. DNA for the CDR3: TGCAGTGCCCGTCCCGTTGGGACGCAAGAGACCCAGTACTTC. Its protein is CSARPVGTQETQYF.

This clonotype was counted ten times or more. The V and J genes are TRBV12-3 or TRBV12-4 and TRBJ2-7; a possible D gene is TRBD2 (6 bases). The CDR3 consists of 15 residues. V gave up 5 bases and J gave up 0 bases, with 14 bases separating them. The DNA for the CDR3 is TGTGCCAGCAGTCCCCGGGACTGGTACTCCTACGAGCAGTACTTC. Encoded protein: CASSPRDWYSYEQYF.

CDR3 region: CSAREGAGTYEQYF. The CDR3 DNA reads as TGCAGTGCTAGAGAGGGAGCGGGGACCTACGAGCAGTACTTC. The rearrangement uses TRBV20-1 and TRBJ2-7; 7 nucleotides align to TRBD2. The CDR3 runs to 14 residues. The V gene end was trimmed by 0 bases and the J gene end by 2 bases; junction bases not matched to a gene: 4. Germline V gives CDR1 DFQATT, CDR2 SNEGSKA (reference sequence).

Notes on this clonotype: Because the CDR3 is missing its conserved closing phenylalanine or tryptophan, this is likely a read error. The chain recombines TRBV29-1 with TRBJ1-2; 7 nucleotides agree with TRBD1. The CDR3 consists of 14 residues. The germline gives CDR1 SQVTM, CDR2 ANQGSEA. The CDR3 sequence: CSVENSGQSYGYTL. In DNA form, the CDR3 reads TGCAGCGTTGAAAATTCGGGACAGTCATATGGTTACACCCTC.

The chain joins TRBV5-6 to TRBJ2-1; 13 bases match TRBD2. The V gene's germline CDR1 is SGHDT and CDR2 YYEEEE. The CDR3 loop spans 16 amino acids. The V and J ends lost 4 bases and 2 bases, in that order; junction bases with no gene match: 3. The CDR3 loop is CASSRTSGSTYNEQFF. CDR3 coding DNA: TGTGCCAGCAGCCGGACTAGCGGGAGTACCTACAATGAGCAGTTCTTC. Together with reference TRBV5-6 and TRBJ2-1, the CDR3 gives the full variable domain: DAGVTQSPTHLIKTRGQQVTLRCSPKSGHDTVSWYQQALGQGPQFIFQYYEEEERQRGNFPDRFSGHQFPNYSSELNVNALLLGDSALYLCASSRTSGSTYNEQFFGPGTRLTVL.

The chain has TRBV28 and TRBJ2-3; D not resolved. The CDR3 runs to 12 residues. CDR1 MDHEN and CDR2 SYDVKM come from the germline V gene. V lost 6 bases and J lost 3, with 7 bases in between. In DNA form, the CDR3 reads TGTGCCAGCAGCAAAAATACAGATACGCAGTATTTT. Translated: CASSKNTDTQYF.

The J gene is TRBJ1-6, the V gene TRBV20-1, with 7 bases aligning to TRBD1. With 2 bases clipped from V and 8 bases from J, the junction kept 15 bases outside the gene matches. Germline CDR1 is DFQATT and CDR2 is SNEGSKA (reference sequence). This CDR3 has 17 amino acids. CDR3 protein: CSARYPESRQGDSPLHF. The CDR3 region has the DNA TGCAGTGCTAGATACCCTGAGTCGAGGCAGGGGGATTCACCCCTCCACTTT.

This clonotype was seen ten or more times. Lacking the conserved final phenylalanine or tryptophan, this CDR3 likely reflects a read error. This rearrangement joins TRBV12-3 or TRBV12-4 to TRBJ2-2; D is unclear. The V end lost 4 bases, the J end lost 8 bases, and 5 bases lay between the germline ends. This CDR3 has 11 amino acids. CDR3 nucleotides: TGTGCCAGCAGTTCGCTGGGGGAGCTGTTTTAT. It specifies CASSSLGELFY.

As regards this clonotype: One end of the junction does not line up with germline, which may come from a read error. The chain has TRBV7-2 and TRBJ2-2; D is undetermined. The CDR3 extends over 15 amino acids. Germline V gene sequence: CDR1 SGHTA, CDR2 FQGNSA. The CDR3, as DNA: TGTGCCGGCAGCTTTGGTAACGGGCGCACCGGGGAGCTGTTTTTT. Translating it yields CAGSFGNGRTGELFF.

The gene calls are TRBV3-1 and TRBJ2-2, with D unclear. The V and J ends lost 0 bases and 7 bases respectively, with 3 bases between them. The CDR3 is 12 residues long. Germline CDR1 reads LGHDT; CDR2 reads YNNKEL (reference sequence). This CDR3 is CASSQEDGELFF. CDR3 DNA: TGTGCCAGCAGCCAAGAAGACGGGGAGCTGTTTTTT.

The chain is built from TRBV4-1 and TRBJ2-2; no clear D. Trimming cost V 1 base and J 1 base, with 4 bases left between them. This CDR3 has 14 residues. The germline gives CDR1 MGHRA, CDR2 YSYEKL. This CDR3 is CASSQAGNTGELFF. As DNA, the CDR3 is TGCGCCAGCAGCCAAGCCGGGAACACCGGGGAGCTGTTTTTT.

Comments on this clonotype: The germline gene is not matched at one end of the junction; a read error may be the cause. The V call is TRBV7-3, the J call TRBJ2-1; D unresolved. The CDR3 loop spans 14 amino acids. CDR1 is SGHTA, CDR2 FQGTGA, per germline. The CDR3 sequence: CASSSRDSYDEQFF. The CDR3 bases are TGTGCCAGCAGTTCACGCGACTCCTACGATGAGCAGTTCTTC.

The gene calls are TRBV12-3 or TRBV12-4 and TRBJ1-1; 7 bases map to TRBD1. This CDR3 spans 15 amino acids. J was trimmed by 0 bases and V by 7 bases; bases with no gene match: 8. The CDR3 spells CASTRQGGLNTEAFF. The CDR3, as DNA: TGTGCCAGCACTAGACAGGGAGGGTTGAACACTGAAGCTTTCTTT.

This clonotype occurred many times. The chain links TRBV5-5 to TRBJ1-5, with a tentative D call TRBD1 (5 bases). This CDR3 region has 15 residues. Trimming took 0 bases from V and 5 from J, leaving 12 bases between them. Germline V lookup: CDR1 SGHKS, CDR2 YYEKEE (reference sequence). This chain's CDR3 is CASSLGGAGDQPQHF. CDR3 bases: TGTGCCAGCAGCTTGGGAGGGGCTGGGGATCAGCCCCAGCATTTT.

There are a few counts of this clonotype. This chain joins TRBV28 and TRBJ1-4; no clear D. V was trimmed by 8 bases and J by 7 bases, leaving 11 bases between them. The CDR3 spans 12 residues. The V gene's germline CDR1 is MDHEN and CDR2 SYDVKM. CDR3 protein: CASCQFGEKLFF. CDR3 coding DNA: TGTGCCAGCTGCCAGTTTGGTGAAAAACTGTTTTTT.

The chain joins TRBV12-3 or TRBV12-4 to TRBJ1-6; D is possibly TRBD1 (6 bases). The CDR3 is 12 residues long. V lost 7 bases and J lost 7, with 8 bases in between. CDR3 nucleotides: TGTGCCAGCACGGACAGAAATTCACCCCTCCACTTT. Translated: CASTDRNSPLHF.

The CDR3 bases are TGCAGTGCTAGCTCCCAACTGGGCTACACCTTC. This sequence encodes CSASSQLGYTF. This sequence joins TRBV20-1 and TRBJ1-2, with D unresolved. Germline CDR1 and CDR2: DFQATT and SNEGSKA (reference sequence). The CDR3 has 11 amino acids. The V end was cut by 3 bases, the J end by 8 bases, with 10 bases between.